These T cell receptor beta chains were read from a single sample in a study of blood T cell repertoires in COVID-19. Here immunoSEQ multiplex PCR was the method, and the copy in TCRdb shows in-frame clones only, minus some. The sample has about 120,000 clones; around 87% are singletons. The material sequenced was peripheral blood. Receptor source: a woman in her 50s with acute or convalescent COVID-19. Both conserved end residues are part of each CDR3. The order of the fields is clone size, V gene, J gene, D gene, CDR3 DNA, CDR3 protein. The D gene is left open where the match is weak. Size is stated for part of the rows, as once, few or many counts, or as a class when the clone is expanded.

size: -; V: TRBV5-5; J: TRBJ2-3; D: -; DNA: TGTGCCAGCAGCTTTGACATGATCACAGATACGCAGTATTTT; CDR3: CASSFDMITDTQYF
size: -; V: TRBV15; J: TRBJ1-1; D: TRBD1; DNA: TGTGCCACCAGCAGGAAAACAGGGGCTACTGAAGCTTTCTTT; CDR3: CATSRKTGATEAFF
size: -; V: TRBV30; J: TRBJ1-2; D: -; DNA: TGTGCCTGGAGTGCAGAGTGGGGAGGGGATGGCTACACCTTC; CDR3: CAWSAEWGGDGYTF
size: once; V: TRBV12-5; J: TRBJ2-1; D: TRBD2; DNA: TGTGCTACCACAAGGAGCGGGAGTATACATGAGCAGTTCTTC; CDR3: CATTRSGSIHEQFF
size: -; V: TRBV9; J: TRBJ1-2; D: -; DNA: TGTGCCAGCAGCGCCCACCCCGGGTCCGGTGGCTACACCTTC; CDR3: CASSAHPGSGGYTF
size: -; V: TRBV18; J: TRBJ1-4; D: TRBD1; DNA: TGTGCCAGCTCACCACCGTCACAGGGGGAAAAACTGTTTTTT; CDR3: CASSPPSQGEKLFF
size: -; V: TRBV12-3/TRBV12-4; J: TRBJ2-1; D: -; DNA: TGTGCCAGCAGCCCTCTTGACGGGAATGAGCAGTTCTTC; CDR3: CASSPLDGNEQFF
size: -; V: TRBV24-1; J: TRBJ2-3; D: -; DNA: TGTGCCACCAGTGACCGCCGGGTGAGCACAGATACGCAGTATTTT; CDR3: CATSDRRVSTDTQYF
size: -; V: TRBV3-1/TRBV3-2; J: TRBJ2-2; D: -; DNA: TGTGCCAGCAGCCAAGTCGGCACCGGGGAGCTGTTTTTT; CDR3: CASSQVGTGELFF
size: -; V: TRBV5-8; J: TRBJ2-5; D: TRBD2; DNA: TGTGCCAGCCGGGGGGCGGGGGGCACTCAAGAGACCCAGTACTTC; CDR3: CASRGAGGTQETQYF
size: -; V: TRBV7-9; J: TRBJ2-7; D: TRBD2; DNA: TGTGCCAGCAGCTTAGGGGGCCAAGCGGGATATTACGAGCAGTACTTC; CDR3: CASSLGGQAGYYEQYF
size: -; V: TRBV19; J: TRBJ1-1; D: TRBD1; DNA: TGTGCTTCACGACAGGGTTCCGTCATGAACACTGAAGCTTTCTTT; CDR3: CASRQGSVMNTEAFF
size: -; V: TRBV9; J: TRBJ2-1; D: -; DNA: TGTGCCAGCAGCGCCACGAGTAGAAATGAGCAGTTCTTC; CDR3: CASSATSRNEQFF
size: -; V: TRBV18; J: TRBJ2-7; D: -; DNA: TGTGCCAGCTCACTAGAGACAGGACGAAGCGAGCAGTACTTC; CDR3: CASSLETGRSEQYF
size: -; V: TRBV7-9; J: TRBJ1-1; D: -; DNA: TGTGCCAGCAGCTTCCAGGGTCCGGACACTGAAGCTTTCTTT; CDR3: CASSFQGPDTEAFF
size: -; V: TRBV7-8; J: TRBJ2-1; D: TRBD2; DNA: TGTGCCAGCAGCGCCCCGTCTAGCGGGTGGACCAATGAGCAGTTCTTC; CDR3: CASSAPSSGWTNEQFF
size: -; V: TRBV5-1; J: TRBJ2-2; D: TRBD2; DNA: TGCGCCAGCAGCCCCAGGGGGACTAGCGGGAACACCGGGGAGCTGTTTTTT; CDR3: CASSPRGTSGNTGELFF
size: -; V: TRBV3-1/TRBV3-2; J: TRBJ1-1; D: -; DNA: TGTGCCAGCAGCCAACAGGGGAGGGGGTACACTGAAGCTTTCTTT; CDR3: CASSQQGRGYTEAFF
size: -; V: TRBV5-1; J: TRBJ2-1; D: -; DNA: TGCGCCAGCAGCATACAGGGCGATGAGCAGTTCTTC; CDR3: CASSIQGDEQFF
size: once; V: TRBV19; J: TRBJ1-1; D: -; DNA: TGTGCCAGTAGTATTGGGGGGATCCACACTGAAGCTTTCTTT; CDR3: CASSIGGIHTEAFF
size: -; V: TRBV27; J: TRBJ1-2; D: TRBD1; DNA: TGTGCCAGCAGTCCCCTAGGACAGGGAGGTAACTATGGCTACACCTTC; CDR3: CASSPLGQGGNYGYTF
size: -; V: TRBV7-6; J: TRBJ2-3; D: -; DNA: TGTGCCAGCAGCTTAGCTGAGTTCGCAGATACGCAGTATTTT; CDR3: CASSLAEFADTQYF
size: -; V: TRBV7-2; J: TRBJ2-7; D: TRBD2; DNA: TGTGCCAGCAGCTTGGGGACTAGCCGCACCTACGAGCAGTACTTC; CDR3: CASSLGTSRTYEQYF
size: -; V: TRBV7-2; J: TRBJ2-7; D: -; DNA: TGTGCCAGCAGCTTAACTACGGGGGTCTCCTACGAGCAGTACTTC; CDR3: CASSLTTGVSYEQYF
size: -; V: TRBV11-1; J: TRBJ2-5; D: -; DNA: TGTGCCAGCAGCTTAGGGGCCTTAGGAGGCCAAGAGACCCAGTACTTC; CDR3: CASSLGALGGQETQYF
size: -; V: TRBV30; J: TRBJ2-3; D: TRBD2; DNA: TGTGCCTGGAGCGTGGGGCTAGCGGGGTCAGATACGCAGTATTTT; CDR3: CAWSVGLAGSDTQYF
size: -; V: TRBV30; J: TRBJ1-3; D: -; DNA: TGTGCCTGGAGTAGACCAGGGACTGGAAACACCATATATTTT; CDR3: CAWSRPGTGNTIYF
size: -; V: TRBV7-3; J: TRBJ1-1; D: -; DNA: TGTGCCAGCAGCTTACAGCGGAACACTGAAGCTTTCTTT; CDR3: CASSLQRNTEAFF
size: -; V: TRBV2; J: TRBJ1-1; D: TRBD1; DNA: TGTGCCAGCTGGGGACAGCCGAACACTGAAGCTTTCTTT; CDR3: CASWGQPNTEAFF
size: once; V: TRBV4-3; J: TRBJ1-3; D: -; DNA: TGCGCCAGCAGCCAAATTGGGGGGAGCTCTGGAAACACCATATATTTT; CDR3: CASSQIGGSSGNTIYF
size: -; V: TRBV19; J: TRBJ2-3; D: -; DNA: TGTGCCAGTAGTATTGGAGGTCGATCTGTAGATACGCAGTATTTT; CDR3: CASSIGGRSVDTQYF
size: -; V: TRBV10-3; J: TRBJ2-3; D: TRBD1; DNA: TGTGCCGCGACAGGGGGCGAGTTAGATACAGATACGCAGTATTTT; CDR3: CAATGGELDTDTQYF
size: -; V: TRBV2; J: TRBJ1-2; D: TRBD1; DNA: TGTGCCAGCAGTGGACAGGGGGAAGGCTACACCTTC; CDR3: CASSGQGEGYTF
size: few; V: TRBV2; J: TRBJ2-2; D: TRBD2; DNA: TGTGCCAGCAGTGTCCCGACTAGCGGGGGCGCCGGGGAGCTGTTTTTT; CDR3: CASSVPTSGGAGELFF
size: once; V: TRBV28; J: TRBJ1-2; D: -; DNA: TGTGCCAGCAGTCCCCAACAGGGATCCTTCTATGGCTACACCTTC; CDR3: CASSPQQGSFYGYTF
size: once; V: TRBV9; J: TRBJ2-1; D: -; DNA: TGTGCCAGCAGCGTAGGAGGGAAGAATGAGCAGTTCTTC; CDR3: CASSVGGKNEQFF
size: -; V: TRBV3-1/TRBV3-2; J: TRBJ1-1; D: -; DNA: TGTGCCAGCAGCCCCCATGGCAGTTCCAACACTGAAGCTTTCTTT; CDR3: CASSPHGSSNTEAFF
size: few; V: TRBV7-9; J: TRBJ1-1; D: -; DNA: TGTGCCAGCAGCTTAGCAGGGGATACTGAAGCTTTCTTT; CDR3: CASSLAGDTEAFF
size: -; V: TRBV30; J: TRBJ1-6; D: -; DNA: TGTGCCTGGGCTCAGGGCTACAATTCACCCCTCCACTTT; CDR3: CAWAQGYNSPLHF
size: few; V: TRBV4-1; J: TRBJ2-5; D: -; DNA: TGCGCCAGCAGCCAAGGGTGGGGAGACAAAGAGACCCAGTACTTC; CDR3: CASSQGWGDKETQYF
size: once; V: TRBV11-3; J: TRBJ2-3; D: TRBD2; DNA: TGTGCCAGCAGCTTCAGAGCGGGAGGGCCTGGGGATACGCAGTATTTT; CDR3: CASSFRAGGPGDTQYF
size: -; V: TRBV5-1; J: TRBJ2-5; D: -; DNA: TGCGCCAGCAGCGCGGACACGTACCAAGAGACCCAGTACTTC; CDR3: CASSADTYQETQYF
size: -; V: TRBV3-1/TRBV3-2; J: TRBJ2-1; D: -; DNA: TGTGCCAGCAGCCAACCTGACAGGGACCCACGGGGGGAGCAGTTCTTC; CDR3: CASSQPDRDPRGEQFF
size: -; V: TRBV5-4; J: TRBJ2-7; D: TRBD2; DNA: TGTGCCAGCAGCACCCGGCGGACTAGCGGTACCTACGAGCAGTACTTC; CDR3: CASSTRRTSGTYEQYF
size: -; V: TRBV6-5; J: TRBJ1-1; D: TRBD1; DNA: TGTGCCAGAAGGGGACAGATGAACACTGAAGCTTTCTTT; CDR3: CARRGQMNTEAFF
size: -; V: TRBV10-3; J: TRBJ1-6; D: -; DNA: TGTGCCATCAGACTACAGGGTGATTCACCCCTCCACTTT; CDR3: CAIRLQGDSPLHF
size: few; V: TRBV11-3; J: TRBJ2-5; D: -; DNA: TGTGCCAGCAGCTTATGGCAGGGCGAGACCCAGTACTTC; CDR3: CASSLWQGETQYF
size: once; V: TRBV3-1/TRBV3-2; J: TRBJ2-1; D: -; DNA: TGTGCCAGCAGCCAAGTCCCCGCGGCGGACTACAATGAGCAGTTCTTC; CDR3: CASSQVPAADYNEQFF